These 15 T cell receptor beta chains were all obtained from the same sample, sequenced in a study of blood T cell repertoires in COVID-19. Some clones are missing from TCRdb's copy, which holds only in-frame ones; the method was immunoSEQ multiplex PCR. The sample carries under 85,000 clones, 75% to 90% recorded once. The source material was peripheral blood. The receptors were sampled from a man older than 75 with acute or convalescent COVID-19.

The DNA for the CDR3 is TGCGCCAGCAGCTTGGCAGGGCTAGCGGGGGCCCCCCCCTACGAGCAGTACTTC. This codes for CASSLAGLAGAPPYEQYF. V and J are TRBV5-1 and TRBJ2-7; 10 positions match TRBD2. With 0 bases clipped from V and 2 bases from J, the junction kept 11 bases outside the gene matches. The CDR3 contains 18 residues. CDR1 is SGHRS and CDR2 is YFSETQ in the germline V gene. Variable domain in full (rest from reference TRBV5-1 and TRBJ2-7): KAGVTQTPRYLIKTRGQQVTLSCSPISGHRSVSWYQQTPGQGLQFLFEYFSETQRNKGNFPGRFSGRQFSNSRSEMNVSTLELGDSALYLCASSLAGLAGAPPYEQYFGPGTRLTVT.

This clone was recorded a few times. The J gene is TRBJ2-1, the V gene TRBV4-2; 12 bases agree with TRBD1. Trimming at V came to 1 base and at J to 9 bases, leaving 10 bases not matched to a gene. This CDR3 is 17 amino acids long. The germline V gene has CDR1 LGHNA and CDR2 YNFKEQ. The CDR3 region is CASSQAGGTGGRGEQFF. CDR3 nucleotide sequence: TGTGCCAGCAGCCAAGCAGGTGGGACAGGGGGCAGGGGTGAGCAGTTCTTC.

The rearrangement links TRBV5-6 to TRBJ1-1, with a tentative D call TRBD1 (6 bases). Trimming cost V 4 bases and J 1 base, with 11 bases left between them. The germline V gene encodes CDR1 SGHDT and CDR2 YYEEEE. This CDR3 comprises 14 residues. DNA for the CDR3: TGTGCCAGCAGCGGCTTACAGGGGAACACTGAAGCTTTCTTT. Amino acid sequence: CASSGLQGNTEAFF.

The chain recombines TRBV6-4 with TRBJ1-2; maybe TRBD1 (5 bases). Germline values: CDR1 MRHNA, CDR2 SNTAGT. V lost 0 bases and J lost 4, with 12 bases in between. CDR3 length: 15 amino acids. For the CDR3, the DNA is TGTGCCAGCAGTGACTCCGGGGGAAGTGGCTATGGCTACACCTTC. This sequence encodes CASSDSGGSGYGYTF.

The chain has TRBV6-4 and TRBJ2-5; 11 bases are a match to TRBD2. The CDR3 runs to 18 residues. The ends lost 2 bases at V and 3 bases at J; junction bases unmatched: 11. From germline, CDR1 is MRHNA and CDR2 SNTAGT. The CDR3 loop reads CASSDPGTSGKREETQYF. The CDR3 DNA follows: TGTGCCAGCAGTGACCCCGGGACTAGCGGAAAGAGGGAAGAGACCCAGTACTTC.

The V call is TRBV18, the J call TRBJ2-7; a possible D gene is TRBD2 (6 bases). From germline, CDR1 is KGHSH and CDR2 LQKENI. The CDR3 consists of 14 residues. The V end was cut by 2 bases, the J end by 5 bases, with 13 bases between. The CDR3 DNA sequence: TGTGCCAGCTCACCAGCGCGAGGGGAGGACGAGCAGTACTTC. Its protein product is CASSPARGEDEQYF.

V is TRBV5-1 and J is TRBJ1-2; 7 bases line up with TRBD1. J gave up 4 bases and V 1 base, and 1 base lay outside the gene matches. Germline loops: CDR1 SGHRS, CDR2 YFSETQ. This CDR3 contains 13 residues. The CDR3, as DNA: TGCGCCAGCAGCTTGACAGGGGCCTATGGCTACACCTTC. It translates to CASSLTGAYGYTF. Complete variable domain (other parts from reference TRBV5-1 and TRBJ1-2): KAGVTQTPRYLIKTRGQQVTLSCSPISGHRSVSWYQQTPGQGLQFLFEYFSETQRNKGNFPGRFSGRQFSNSRSEMNVSTLELGDSALYLCASSLTGAYGYTFGSGTRLTVV.

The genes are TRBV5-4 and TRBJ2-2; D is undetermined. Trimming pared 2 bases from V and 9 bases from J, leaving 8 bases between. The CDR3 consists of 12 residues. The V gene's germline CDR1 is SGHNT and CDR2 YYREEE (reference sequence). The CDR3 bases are TGTGCCAGCAGCTTTATTGGGCGGGAGCTGTTTTTT. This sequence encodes CASSFIGRELFF.

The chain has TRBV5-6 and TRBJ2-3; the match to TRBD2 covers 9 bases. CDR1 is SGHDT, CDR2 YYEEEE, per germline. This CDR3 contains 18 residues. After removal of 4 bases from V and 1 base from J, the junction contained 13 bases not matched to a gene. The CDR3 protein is CASSPVWRGGPGTDTQYF. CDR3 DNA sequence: TGTGCCAGCAGCCCAGTGTGGCGGGGGGGCCCCGGCACAGATACGCAGTATTTT.

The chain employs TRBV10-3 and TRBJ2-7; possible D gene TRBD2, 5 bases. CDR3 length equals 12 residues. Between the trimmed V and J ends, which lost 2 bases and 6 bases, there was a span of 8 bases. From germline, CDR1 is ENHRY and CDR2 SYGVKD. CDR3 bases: TGTGCCATCAGTGAGCGGGGTGGCGAGCAGTACTTC. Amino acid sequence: CAISERGGEQYF.

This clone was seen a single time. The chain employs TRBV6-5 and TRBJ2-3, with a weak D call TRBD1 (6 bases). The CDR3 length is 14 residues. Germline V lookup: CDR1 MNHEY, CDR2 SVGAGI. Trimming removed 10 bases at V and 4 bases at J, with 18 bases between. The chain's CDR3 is CATTRSGESDTQYF. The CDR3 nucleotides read TGTGCCACTACAAGATCAGGGGAGTCAGATACGCAGTATTTT.

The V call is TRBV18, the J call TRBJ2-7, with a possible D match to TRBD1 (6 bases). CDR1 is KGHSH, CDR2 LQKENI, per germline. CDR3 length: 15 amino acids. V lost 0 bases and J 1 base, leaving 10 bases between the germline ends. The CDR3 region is CASSPPQGFSYEQYF. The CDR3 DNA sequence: TGTGCCAGCTCACCACCACAGGGTTTTTCCTACGAGCAGTACTTC.

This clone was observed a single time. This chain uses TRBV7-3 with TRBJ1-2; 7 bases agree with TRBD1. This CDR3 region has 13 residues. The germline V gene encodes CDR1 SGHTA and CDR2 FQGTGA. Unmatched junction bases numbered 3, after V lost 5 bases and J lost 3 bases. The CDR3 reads CASSPQGDYGYTF. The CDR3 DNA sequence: TGTGCCAGCAGCCCGCAGGGGGACTATGGCTACACCTTC.

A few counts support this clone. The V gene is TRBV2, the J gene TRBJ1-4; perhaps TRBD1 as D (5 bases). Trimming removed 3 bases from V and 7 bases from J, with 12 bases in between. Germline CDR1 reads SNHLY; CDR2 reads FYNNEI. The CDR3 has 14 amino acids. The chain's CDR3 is CASSDRGRVEKLFF. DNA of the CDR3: TGTGCCAGCAGTGATCGGGGGAGAGTTGAAAAACTGTTTTTT.

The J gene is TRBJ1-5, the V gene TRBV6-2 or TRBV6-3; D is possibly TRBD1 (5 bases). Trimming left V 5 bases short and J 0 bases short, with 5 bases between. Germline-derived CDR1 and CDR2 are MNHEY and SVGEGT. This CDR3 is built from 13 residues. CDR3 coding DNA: TGTGCCAGCAGTGACAGTAGCAATCAGCCCCAGCATTTT. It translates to CASSDSSNQPQHF.